Included here is one TCR beta chain sequence, with context. TCRdb redid the calling of the reads with MiXCR, one entry per CDR3 protein. This table has 250,000 to 300,000 distinct CDR3 sequences, roughly 25% appearing once. The entry originates in a study of T cell repertoires in cytomegalovirus infection. Across the study: Carrying CMV and the relevant HLA type showed in public TCR beta signatures.

V was cut by 4 bases and J by 5 bases, with 12 bases left in between. There are 14 residues in the CDR3. The germline V gene encodes CDR1 LNHDA and CDR2 SQIVND (reference sequence). The chain combines TRBV19 with TRBJ2-1; the D is unclear. Input material: PBMCs. The clonotype was recovered from a human donor in good health (CMV status not recorded). Some clones in this sample may be carry-over from other donors' samples. CDR3 DNA sequence: TGTGCCAGTAGTACCTTAATGAAAGACAATGAGCAGTTCTTC. It codes for CASSTLMKDNEQFF.